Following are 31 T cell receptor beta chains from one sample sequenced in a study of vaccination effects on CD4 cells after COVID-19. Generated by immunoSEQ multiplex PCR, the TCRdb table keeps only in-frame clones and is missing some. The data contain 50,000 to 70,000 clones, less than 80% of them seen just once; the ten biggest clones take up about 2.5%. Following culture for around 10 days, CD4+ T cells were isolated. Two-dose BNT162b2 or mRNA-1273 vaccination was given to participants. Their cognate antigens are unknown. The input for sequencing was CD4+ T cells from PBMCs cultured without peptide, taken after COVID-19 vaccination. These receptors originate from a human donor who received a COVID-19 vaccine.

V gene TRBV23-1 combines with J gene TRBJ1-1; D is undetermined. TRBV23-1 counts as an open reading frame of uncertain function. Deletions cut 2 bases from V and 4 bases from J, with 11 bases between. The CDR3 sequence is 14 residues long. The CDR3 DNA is TGCGCCAGCAGTCAAAGTGTAAGGGCCACTGAAGCTTTCTTT. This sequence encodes CASSQSVRATEAFF.

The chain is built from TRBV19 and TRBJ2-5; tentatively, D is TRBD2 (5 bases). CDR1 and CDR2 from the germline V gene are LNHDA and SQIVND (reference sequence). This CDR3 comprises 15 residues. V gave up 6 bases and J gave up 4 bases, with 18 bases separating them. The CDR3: CASSQPRGEGETQYF. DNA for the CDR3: TGTGCCAGTAGCCAACCCCGGGGTGAGGGAGAGACCCAGTACTTC. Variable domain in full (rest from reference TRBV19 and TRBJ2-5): DGGITQSPKYLFRKEGQNVTLSCEQNLNHDAMYWYRQDPGQGLRLIYYSQIVNDFQKGDIAEGYSVSREKKESFPLTVTSAQKNPTAFYLCASSQPRGEGETQYFGPGTRLLVL.

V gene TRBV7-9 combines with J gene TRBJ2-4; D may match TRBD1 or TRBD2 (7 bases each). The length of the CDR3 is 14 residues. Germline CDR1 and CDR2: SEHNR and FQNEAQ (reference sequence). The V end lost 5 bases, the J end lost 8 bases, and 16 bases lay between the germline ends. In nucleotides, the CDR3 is TGTGCCAGCAGCGTAAGGTCAGGGGGGGACATTCAGTACTTC. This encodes CASSVRSGGDIQYF. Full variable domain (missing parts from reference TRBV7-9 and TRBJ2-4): DTGVSQNPRHKITKRGQNVTFRCDPISEHNRLYWYRQTLGQGPEFLTYFQNEAQLEKSRLLSDRFSAERPKGSFSTLEIQRTEQGDSAMYLCASSVRSGGDIQYFGAGTRLSVL.

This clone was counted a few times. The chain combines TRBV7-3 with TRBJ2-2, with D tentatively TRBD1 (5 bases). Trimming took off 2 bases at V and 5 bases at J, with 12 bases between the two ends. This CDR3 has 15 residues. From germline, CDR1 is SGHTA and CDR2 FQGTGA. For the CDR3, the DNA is TGTGCCAGCAGCTTACCAGGGATGGGGACCGGGGAGCTGTTTTTT. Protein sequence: CASSLPGMGTGELFF. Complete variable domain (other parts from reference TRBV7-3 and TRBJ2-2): GAGVSQTPSNKVTEKGKYVELRCDPISGHTALYWYRQSLGQGPEFLIYFQGTGAADDSGLPNDRFFAVRPEGSVSTLKIQRTERGDSAVYLCASSLPGMGTGELFFGEGSRLTVL.

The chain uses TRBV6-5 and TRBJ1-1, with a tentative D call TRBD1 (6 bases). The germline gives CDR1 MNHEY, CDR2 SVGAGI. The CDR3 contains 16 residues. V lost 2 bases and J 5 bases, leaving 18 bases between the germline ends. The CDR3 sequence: CASSYVSGRGFTEAFF. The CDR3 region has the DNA TGTGCCAGCAGTTACGTGAGCGGCAGGGGCTTTACTGAAGCTTTCTTT.

As DNA, the CDR3 is TGTGCCAGCAGCGCACAGGGGGCGATCACCGGGGAGCTGTTTTTT. It is translated as CASSAQGAITGELFF. J is TRBJ2-2 and V is TRBV7-3, with 9 nucleotides matching TRBD1. Germline values: CDR1 SGHTA, CDR2 FQGTGA. V was pared by 5 bases and J by 4 bases, with 5 bases of the junction left unmatched. CDR3 length: 15 residues. The full variable domain, with the rest looked up from reference TRBV7-3 and TRBJ2-2, is GAGVSQTPSNKVTEKGKYVELRCDPISGHTALYWYRQSLGQGPEFLIYFQGTGAADDSGLPNDRFFAVRPEGSVSTLKIQRTERGDSAVYLCASSAQGAITGELFFGEGSRLTVL.

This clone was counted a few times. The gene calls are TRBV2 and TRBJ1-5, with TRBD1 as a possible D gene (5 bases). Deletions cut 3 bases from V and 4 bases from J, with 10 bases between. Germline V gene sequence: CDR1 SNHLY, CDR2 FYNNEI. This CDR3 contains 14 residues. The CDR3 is CASSDNPGNQPQHF. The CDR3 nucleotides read TGTGCCAGCAGTGATAATCCAGGGAATCAGCCCCAGCATTTT.

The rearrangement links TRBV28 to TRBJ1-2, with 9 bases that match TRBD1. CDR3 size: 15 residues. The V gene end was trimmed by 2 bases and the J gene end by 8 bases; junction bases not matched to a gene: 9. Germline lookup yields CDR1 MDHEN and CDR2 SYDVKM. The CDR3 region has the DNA TGTGCCAGCAGTTTAGGACAGGGGACTAAAGGGGGCTACACCTTC. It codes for CASSLGQGTKGGYTF.

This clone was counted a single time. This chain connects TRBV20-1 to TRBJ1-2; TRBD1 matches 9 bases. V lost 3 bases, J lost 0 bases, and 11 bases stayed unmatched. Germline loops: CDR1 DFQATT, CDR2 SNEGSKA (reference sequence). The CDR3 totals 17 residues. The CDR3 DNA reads TGCAGTGCTAGTTCTGGGACAGGGACCGCTACTAACTATGGCTACACCTTC. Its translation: CSASSGTGTATNYGYTF.

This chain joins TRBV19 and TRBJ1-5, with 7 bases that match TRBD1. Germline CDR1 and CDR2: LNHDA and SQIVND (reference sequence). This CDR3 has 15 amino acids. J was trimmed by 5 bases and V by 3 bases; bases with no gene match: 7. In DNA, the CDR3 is TGTGCCAGTAGTATGATCAGGGGGAACTATCAGCCCCAGCATTTT. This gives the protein CASSMIRGNYQPQHF.

The CDR3, as DNA: TGTGCCAGCCTGAGGGGTACTAATGAAAAACTGTTTTTT. Translated, it gives CASLRGTNEKLFF. This chain links TRBV2 with TRBJ1-4; tentative D call: TRBD1 (5 bases). The CDR3 extends over 13 amino acids. CDR1 is SNHLY, CDR2 FYNNEI, per germline. Trimming removed 8 bases from V and 2 bases from J, with 9 bases in between.

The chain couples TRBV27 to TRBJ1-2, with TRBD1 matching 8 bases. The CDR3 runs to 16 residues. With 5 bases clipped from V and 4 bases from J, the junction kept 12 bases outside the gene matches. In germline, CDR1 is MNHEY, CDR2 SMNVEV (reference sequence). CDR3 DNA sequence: TGTGCCAGCAGTCCCCTCGGACAGGGACGCGGCTATGGCTACACCTTC. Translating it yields CASSPLGQGRGYGYTF.

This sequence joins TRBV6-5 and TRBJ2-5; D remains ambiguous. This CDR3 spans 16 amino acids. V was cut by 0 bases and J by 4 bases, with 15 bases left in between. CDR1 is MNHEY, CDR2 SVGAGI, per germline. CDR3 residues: CASSYSVAASVETQYF. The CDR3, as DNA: TGTGCCAGCAGTTACTCGGTTGCAGCCTCTGTAGAGACCCAGTACTTC.

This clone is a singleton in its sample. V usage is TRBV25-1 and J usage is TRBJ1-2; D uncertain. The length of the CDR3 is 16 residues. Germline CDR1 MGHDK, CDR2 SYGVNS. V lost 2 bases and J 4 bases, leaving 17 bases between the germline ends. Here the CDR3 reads CASSEPAEEPLYGYTF. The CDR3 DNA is TGTGCCAGCAGTGAACCGGCCGAGGAGCCCCTCTATGGCTACACCTTC.

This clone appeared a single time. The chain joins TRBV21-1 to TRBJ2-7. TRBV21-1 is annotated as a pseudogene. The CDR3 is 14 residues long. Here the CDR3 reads CASSPRLRSREQYV. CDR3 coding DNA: TGTGCCAGCAGCCCCCGGCTCCGTTCCCGGGAGCAGTACGTC.

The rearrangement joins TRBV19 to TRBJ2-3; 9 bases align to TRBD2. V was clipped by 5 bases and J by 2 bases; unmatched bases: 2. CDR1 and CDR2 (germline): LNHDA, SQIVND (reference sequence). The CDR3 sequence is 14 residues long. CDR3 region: CASSAGGVTDTQYF. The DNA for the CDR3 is TGTGCCAGTAGTGCGGGGGGGGTCACAGATACGCAGTATTTT.

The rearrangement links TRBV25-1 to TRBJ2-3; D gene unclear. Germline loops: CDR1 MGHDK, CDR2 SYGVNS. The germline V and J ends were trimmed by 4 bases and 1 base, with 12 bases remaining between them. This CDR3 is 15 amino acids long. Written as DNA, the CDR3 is TGTGCCAGCAGTGCACGATGGGATGGCACAGATACGCAGTATTTT. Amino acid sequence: CASSARWDGTDTQYF. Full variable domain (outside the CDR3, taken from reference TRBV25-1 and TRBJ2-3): EADIYQTPRYLVIGTGKKITLECSQTMGHDKMYWYQQDPGMELHLIHYSYGVNSTEKGDLSSESTVSRIRTEHFPLTLESARPSHTSQYLCASSARWDGTDTQYFGPGTRLTVL.

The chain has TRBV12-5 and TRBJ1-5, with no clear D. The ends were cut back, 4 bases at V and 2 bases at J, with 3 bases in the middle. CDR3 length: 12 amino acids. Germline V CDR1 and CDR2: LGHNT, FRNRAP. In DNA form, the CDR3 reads TGTGCTAGTGGTTGGCGCAATCAGCCCCAGCATTTT. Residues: CASGWRNQPQHF.

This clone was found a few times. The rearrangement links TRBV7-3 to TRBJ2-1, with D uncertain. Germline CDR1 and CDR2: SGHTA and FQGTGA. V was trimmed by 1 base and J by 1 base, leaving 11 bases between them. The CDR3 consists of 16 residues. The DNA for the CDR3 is TGTGCCAGCAGCTTAAGGGGTAGTAGGTCCTACAATGAGCAGTTCTTC. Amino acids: CASSLRGSRSYNEQFF. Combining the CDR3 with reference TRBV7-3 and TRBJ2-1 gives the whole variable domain GAGVSQTPSNKVTEKGKYVELRCDPISGHTALYWYRQSLGQGPEFLIYFQGTGAADDSGLPNDRFFAVRPEGSVSTLKIQRTERGDSAVYLCASSLRGSRSYNEQFFGPGTRLTVL.

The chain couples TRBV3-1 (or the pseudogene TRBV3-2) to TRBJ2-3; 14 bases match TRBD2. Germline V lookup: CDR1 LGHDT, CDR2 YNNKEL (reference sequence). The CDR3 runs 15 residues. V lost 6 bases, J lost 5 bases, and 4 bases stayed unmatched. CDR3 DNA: TGTGCCAGCAGTCTCGGACTAGCGGGGGGAGATACGCAGTATTTT. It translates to CASSLGLAGGDTQYF.

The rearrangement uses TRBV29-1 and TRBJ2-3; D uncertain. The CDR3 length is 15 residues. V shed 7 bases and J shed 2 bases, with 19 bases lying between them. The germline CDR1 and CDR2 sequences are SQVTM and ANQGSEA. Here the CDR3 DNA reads TGCAGCGCCGAACGGCAGCGACAATTCACAGATACGCAGTATTTT. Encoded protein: CSAERQRQFTDTQYF.

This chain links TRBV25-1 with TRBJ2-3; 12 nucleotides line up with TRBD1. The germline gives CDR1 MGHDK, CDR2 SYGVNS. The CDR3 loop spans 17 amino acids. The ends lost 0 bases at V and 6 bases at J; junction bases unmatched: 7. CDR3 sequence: CASSEYSGTGGSDTQYF. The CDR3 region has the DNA TGTGCCAGCAGTGAATATTCCGGGACAGGGGGCTCGGATACGCAGTATTTT.

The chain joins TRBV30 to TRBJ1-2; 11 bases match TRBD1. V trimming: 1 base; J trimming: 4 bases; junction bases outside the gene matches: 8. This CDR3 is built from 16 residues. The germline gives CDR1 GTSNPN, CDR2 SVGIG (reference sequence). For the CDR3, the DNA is TGTGCCTGGAGTGGTCAGGACAGGGGGCCTGTCTATGGCTACACCTTC. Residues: CAWSGQDRGPVYGYTF.

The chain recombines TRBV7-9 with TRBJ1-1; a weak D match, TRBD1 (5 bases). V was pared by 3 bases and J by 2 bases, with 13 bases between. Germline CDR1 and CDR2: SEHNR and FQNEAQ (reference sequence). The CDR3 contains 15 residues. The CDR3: CASSLVGVKNTEAFF. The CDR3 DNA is TGTGCCAGCAGCTTGGTGGGGGTGAAAAACACTGAAGCTTTCTTT.

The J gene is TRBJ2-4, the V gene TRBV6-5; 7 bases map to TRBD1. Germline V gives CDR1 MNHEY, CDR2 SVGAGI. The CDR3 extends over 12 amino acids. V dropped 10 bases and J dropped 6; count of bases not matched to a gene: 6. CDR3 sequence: CATMDRSNIQYF. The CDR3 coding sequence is TGTGCCACCATGGACAGGTCAAACATTCAGTACTTC.

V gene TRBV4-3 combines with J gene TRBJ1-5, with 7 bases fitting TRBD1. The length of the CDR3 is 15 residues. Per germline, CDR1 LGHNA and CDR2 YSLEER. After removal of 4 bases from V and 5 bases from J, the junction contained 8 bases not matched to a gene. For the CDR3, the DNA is TGCGCCAGCAGCCCCCTTTCTGGGACAGATCAGCCCCAGCATTTT. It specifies CASSPLSGTDQPQHF.

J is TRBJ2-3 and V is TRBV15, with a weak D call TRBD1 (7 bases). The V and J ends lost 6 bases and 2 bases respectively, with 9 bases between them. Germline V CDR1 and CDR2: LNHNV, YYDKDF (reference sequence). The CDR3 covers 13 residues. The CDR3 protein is CATREGATDTQYF. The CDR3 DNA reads TGTGCCACCAGGGAGGGGGCCACAGATACGCAGTATTTT.

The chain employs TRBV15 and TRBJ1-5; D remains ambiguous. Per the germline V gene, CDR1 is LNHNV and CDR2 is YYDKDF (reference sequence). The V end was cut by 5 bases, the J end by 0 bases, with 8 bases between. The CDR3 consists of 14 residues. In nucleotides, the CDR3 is TGTGCCACCAGCGAACAGAATAGCAATCAGCCCCAGCATTTT. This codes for CATSEQNSNQPQHF.

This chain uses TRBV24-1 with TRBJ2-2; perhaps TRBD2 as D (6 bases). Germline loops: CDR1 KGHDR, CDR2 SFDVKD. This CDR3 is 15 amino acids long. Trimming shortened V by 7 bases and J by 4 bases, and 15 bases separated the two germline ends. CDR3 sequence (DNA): TGTGCCACCAGGGCGGGCGGGGAAGGCACCGGGGAGCTGTTTTTT. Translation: CATRAGGEGTGELFF.

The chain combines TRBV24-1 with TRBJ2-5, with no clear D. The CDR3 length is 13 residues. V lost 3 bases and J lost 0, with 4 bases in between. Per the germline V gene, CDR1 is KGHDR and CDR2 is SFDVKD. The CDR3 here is CATSDGYQETQYF. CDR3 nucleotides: TGTGCCACCAGTGATGGCTACCAAGAGACCCAGTACTTC.

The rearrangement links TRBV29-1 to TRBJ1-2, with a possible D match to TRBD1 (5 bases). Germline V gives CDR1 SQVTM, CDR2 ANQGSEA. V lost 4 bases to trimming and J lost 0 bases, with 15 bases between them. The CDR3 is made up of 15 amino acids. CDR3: CSVVGQAHSNYGYTF. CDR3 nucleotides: TGCAGCGTTGTCGGACAAGCCCATTCTAACTATGGCTACACCTTC.